This TCR beta chain was found in a study of early T cells in non-severe SARS-CoV-2 infection. Study at large: Chains were not paired, and sequencing was done on bulk RNA from unsorted whole blood.

TCRdb reprocessed the 5' RACE reads via MiXCR and lists one record per CDR3 protein. The table lists almost 45,000 distinct CDR3 sequences, approximately 6.1% of them singletons. V was shortened by 4 bases and J by 5 bases, with 17 bases between the two germline ends. Germline values: CDR1 DFQATT, CDR2 SNEGSKA (reference sequence). CDR3 length equals 14 residues. This clonotype appeared many times. This sequence was found in an adult who was a healthcare worker with PCR-confirmed SARS-CoV-2 infection or an uninfected control (not recorded which). The chain is built from TRBV20-1 and TRBJ2-5, with unresolved D. Sequencing was done on a sample of whole blood. CDR3 region: CSANLPGWPETQYF. For the CDR3, the DNA is TGCAGTGCTAACTTACCAGGTTGGCCGGAGACCCAGTACTTC.